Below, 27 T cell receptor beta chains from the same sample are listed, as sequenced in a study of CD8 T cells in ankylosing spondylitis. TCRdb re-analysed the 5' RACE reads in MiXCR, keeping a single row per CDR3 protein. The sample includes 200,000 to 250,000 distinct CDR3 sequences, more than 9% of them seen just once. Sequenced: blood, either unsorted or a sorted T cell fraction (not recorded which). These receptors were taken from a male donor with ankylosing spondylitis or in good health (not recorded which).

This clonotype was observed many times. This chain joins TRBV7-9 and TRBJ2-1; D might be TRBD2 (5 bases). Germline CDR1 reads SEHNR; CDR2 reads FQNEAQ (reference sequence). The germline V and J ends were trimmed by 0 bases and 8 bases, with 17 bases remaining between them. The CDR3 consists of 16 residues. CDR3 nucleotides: TGTGCCAGCAGCTTAGCGAGGGTGGGCGGATGGGATGAGCAGTTCTTC. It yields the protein CASSLARVGGWDEQFF.

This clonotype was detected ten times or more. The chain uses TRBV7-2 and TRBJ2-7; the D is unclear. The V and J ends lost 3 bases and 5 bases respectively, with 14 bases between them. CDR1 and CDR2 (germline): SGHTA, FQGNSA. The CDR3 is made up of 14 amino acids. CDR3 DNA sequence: TGTGCCAGCAGCTTCGGATCCTTGGTCGACGAGCAGTACTTC. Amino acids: CASSFGSLVDEQYF.

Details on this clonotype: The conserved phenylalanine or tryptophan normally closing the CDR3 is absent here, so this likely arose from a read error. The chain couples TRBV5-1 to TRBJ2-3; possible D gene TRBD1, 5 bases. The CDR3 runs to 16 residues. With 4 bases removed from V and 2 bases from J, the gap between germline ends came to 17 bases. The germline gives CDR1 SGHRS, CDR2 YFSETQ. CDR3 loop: CASSTDSSGYTDTQYY. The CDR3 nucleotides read TGCGCCAGCAGCACCGACTCCTCAGGGTACACAGATACGCAGTATTAT.

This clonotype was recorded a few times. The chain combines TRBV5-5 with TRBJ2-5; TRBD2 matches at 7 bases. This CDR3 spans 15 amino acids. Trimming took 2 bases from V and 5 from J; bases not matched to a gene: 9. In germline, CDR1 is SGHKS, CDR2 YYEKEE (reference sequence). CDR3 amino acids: CASSFAHMGGETQYF. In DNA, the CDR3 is TGTGCCAGCAGCTTTGCCCATATGGGGGGGGAGACCCAGTACTTC.

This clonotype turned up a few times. The CDR3 nucleotides are TGTGCCAGCAGAACCGACAGGAAGTACGCCTACGAGCAGTACTTC. Its translation is CASRTDRKYAYEQYF. The gene calls are TRBV6-1 and TRBJ2-7; possibly TRBD1 for D (6 bases). The germline V gene encodes CDR1 MNHNS and CDR2 SASEGT. This CDR3 has 15 residues. The V and J ends lost 6 bases and 2 bases respectively, with 17 bases between them.

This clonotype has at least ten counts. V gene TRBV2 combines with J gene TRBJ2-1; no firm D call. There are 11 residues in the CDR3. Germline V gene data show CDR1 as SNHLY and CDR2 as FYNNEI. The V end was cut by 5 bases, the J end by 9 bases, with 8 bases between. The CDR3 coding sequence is TGTGCCAGCAGTACAAGTATTGAGCAGTTCTTC. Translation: CASSTSIEQFF. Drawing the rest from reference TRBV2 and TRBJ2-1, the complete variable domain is EPEVTQTPSHQVTQMGQEVILRCVPISNHLYFYWYRQILGQKVEFLVSFYNNEISEKSEIFDDQFSVERPDGSNFTLKIRSTKLEDSAMYFCASSTSIEQFFGPGTRLTVL.

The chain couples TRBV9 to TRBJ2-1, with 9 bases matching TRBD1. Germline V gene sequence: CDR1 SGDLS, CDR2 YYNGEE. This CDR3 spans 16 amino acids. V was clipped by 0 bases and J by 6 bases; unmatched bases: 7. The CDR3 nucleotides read TGTGCCAGCAGCGTAGCTGGGACAGGGATACTCAATGAGCAGTTCTTC. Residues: CASSVAGTGILNEQFF.

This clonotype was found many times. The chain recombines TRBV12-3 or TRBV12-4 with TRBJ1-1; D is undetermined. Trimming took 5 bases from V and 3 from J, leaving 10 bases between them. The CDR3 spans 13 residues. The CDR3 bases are TGTGCCAGCAGTAGAGTAGAGGACACTGAAGCTTTCTTT. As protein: CASSRVEDTEAFF.

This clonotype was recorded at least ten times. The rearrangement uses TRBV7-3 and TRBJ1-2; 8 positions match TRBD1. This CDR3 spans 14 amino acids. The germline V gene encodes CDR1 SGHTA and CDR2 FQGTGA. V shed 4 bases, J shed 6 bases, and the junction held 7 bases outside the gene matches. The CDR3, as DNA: TGTGCCAGCAGCTCTCAGGGGGCGCTTAATGGCTACACCTTC. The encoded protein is CASSSQGALNGYTF.

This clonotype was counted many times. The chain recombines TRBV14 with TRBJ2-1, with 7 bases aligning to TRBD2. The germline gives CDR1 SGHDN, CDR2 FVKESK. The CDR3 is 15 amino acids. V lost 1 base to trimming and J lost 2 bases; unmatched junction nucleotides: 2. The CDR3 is CASSQAGTTYNEQFF. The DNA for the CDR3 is TGTGCCAGCAGCCAAGCCGGGACTACCTACAATGAGCAGTTCTTC.

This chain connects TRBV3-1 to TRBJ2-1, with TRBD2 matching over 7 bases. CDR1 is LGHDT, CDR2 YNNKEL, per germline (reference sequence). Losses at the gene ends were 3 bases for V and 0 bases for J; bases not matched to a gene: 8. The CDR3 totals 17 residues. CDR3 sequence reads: CASSQWVQRGSYNEQFF. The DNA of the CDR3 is TGTGCCAGCAGCCAGTGGGTGCAGCGGGGCTCCTACAATGAGCAGTTCTTC.

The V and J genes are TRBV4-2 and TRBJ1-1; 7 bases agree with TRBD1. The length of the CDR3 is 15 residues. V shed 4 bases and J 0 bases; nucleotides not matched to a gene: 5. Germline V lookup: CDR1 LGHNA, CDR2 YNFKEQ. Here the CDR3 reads CASSREDRLNTEAFF. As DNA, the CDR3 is TGTGCCAGCAGCCGGGAGGACAGGTTGAACACTGAAGCTTTCTTT.

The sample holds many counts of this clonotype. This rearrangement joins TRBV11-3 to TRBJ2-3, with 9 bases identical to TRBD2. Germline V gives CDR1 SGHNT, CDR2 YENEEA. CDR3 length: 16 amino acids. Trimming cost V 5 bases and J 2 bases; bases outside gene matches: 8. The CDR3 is CASSTGLATDTDTQYF. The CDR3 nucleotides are TGTGCCAGCAGCACCGGACTAGCGACTGACACAGATACGCAGTATTTT.

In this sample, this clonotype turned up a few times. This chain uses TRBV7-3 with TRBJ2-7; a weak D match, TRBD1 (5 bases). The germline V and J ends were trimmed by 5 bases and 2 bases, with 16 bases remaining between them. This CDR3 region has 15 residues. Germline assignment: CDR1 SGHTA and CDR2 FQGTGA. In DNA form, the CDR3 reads TGTGCCAGCAGCCTTTGGAGACCGACAGCCTACGAGCAGTACTTC. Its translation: CASSLWRPTAYEQYF.

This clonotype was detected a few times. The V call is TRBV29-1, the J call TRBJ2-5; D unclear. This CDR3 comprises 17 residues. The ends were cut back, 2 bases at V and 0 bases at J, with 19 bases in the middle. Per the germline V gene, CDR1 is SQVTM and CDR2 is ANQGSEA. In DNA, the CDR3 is TGCAGCGTTGAATATCCTTGGCAGACGCTGTACCAAGAGACCCAGTACTTC. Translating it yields CSVEYPWQTLYQETQYF.

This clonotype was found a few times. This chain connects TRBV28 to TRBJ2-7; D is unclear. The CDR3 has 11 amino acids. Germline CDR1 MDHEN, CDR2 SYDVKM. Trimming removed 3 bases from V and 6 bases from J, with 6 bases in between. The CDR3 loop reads CASSLRREQYF. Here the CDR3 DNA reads TGTGCCAGCAGTTTGCGTCGCGAGCAGTACTTC.

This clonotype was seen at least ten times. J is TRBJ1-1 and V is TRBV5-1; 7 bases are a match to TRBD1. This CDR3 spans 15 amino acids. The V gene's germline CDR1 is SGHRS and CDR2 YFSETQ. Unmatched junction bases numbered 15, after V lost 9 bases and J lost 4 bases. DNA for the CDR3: TGCGCCACCCGTGCAGGGGGTAATGTTGGCACTGAAGCTTTCTTT. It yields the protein CATRAGGNVGTEAFF.

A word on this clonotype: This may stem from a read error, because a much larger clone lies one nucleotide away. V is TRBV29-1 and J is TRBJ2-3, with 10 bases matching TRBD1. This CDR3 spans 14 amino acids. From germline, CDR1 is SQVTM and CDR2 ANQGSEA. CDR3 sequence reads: CIPVKGTGADTQYF. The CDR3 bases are TGCATCCCAGTAAAAGGGACAGGGGCAGATACGCAGTATTTT.

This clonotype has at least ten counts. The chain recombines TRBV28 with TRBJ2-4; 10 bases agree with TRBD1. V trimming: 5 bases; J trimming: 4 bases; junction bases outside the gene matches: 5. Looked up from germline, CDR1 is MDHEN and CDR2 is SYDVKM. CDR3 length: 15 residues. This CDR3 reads CASSEPGQGKNIQYF. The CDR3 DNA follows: TGTGCCAGCAGTGAACCGGGACAGGGGAAAAACATTCAGTACTTC.

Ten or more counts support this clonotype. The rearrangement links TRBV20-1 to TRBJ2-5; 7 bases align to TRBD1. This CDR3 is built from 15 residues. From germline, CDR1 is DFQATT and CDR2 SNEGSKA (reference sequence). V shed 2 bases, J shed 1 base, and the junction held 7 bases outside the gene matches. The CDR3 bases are TGCAGTGCTAGAACGACAGGGCCTGCCCAAGAGACCCAGTACTTC. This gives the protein CSARTTGPAQETQYF.

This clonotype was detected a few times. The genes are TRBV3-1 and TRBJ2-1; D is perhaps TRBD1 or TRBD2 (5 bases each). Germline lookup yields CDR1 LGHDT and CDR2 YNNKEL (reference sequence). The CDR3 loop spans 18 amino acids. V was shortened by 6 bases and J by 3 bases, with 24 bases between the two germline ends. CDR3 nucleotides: TGTGCCAGCAGTCCAACTCACCTCGGGGACCCTCTCTACAATGAGCAGTTCTTC. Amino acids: CASSPTHLGDPLYNEQFF.

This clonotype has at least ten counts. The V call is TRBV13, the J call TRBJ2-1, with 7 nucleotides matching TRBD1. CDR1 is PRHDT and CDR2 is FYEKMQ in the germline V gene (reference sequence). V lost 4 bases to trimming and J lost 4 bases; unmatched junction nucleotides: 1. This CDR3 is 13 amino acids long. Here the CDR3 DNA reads TGTGCCAGCAGCTCGGGACAGTACAATGAGCAGTTCTTC. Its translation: CASSSGQYNEQFF. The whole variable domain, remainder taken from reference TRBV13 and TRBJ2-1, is AAGVIQSPRHLIKEKRETATLKCYPIPRHDTVYWYQQGPGQDPQFLISFYEKMQSDKGSIPDRFSAQQFSDYHSELNMSSLELGDSALYFCASSSGQYNEQFFGPGTRLTVL.

The CDR3 reads CASSLNGKGTEAFF. CDR3 bases: TGTGCCAGCAGCTTAAACGGGAAAGGGACTGAAGCTTTCTTT. V and J are TRBV7-3 and TRBJ1-1; D is uncertain. This CDR3 region has 14 residues. V was cut by 1 base and J by 5 bases, with 11 bases left in between. The germline V gene has CDR1 SGHTA and CDR2 FQGTGA.

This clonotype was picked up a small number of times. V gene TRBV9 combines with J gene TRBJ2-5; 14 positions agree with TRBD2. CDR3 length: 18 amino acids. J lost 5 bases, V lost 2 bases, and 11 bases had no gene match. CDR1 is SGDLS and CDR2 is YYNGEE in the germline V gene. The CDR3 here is CASSVGTSGGPSAETQYF. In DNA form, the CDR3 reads TGTGCCAGCAGCGTGGGGACTAGCGGGGGACCCTCGGCGGAGACCCAGTACTTC.

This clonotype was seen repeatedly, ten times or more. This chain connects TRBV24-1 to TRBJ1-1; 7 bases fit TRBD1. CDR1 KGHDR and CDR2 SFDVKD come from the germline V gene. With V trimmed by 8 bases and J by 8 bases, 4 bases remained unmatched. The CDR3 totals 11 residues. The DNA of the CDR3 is TGTGCCACCACCCAGGGGGGAGAAGCTTTCTTT. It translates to CATTQGGEAFF.

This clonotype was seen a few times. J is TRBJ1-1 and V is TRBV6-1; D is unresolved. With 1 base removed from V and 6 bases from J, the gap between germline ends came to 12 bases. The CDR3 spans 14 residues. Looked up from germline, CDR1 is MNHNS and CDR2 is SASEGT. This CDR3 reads CASSEGAKGSEAFF. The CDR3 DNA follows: TGTGCCAGCAGTGAAGGAGCAAAGGGATCTGAAGCTTTCTTT.

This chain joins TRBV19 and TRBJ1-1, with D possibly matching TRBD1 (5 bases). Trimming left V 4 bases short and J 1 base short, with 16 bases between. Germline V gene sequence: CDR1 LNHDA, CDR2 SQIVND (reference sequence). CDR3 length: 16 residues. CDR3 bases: TGTGCCAGTAGTAATCCGGGAGAGGGGACGAACACTGAAGCTTTCTTT. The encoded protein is CASSNPGEGTNTEAFF.